The clone carrying this T cell receptor beta chain was counted many times. Its specificity is unknown. The table came from immunoSEQ multiplex PCR; TCRdb's copy has only in-frame clones and leaves some out. The table records some 96,000 clones, 65% to 85% of them present only once. This sample was included in a study of PD-1 blockade in classical Hodgkin lymphoma. Each patient's relapse followed autologous stem cell transplantation, and brentuximab vedotin exposure varied. The CDR3 has 15 amino acids. CDR1 is LNHDA and CDR2 is SQIVND in the germline V gene (reference sequence). The J segment lost 2 bases and the V segment lost 5 bases, leaving 4 bases of the junction unmatched. Regarding the study as a whole: Reports indicated that newly diagnosed patients had lower baseline TCR diversity than healthy donors did. CD4+ TCR diversity, unlike CD8+, rose significantly by C4D1.

This receptor was identified in a human donor with classical Hodgkin lymphoma. The specimen was peripheral blood mononuclear cells (PBMCs), collected at baseline. The chain joins TRBV19 to TRBJ1-4; TRBD1 aligns across 8 bases. The CDR3 DNA reads as TGTGCCAGTAGTCAAGCAGGGGGCACTAATGAAAAACTGTTTTTT. As protein: CASSQAGGTNEKLFF.